These 19 T cell receptor beta chains came from one sample sequenced in a study of OX40 agonist ivuxolimab in advanced cancers. TCRdb keeps only in-frame clones here, not all; method: immunoSEQ multiplex PCR. The sample shows roughly 67,000 clones, approximately 90% of them seen only once. The input for sequencing was CD4+ or CD8+ T cells sorted from blood, taken in a trial of the OX40 agonist ivuxolimab. The receptor source for this set is an adult with an advanced solid tumor such as melanoma, head and neck, liver or kidney cancer.

The J gene is TRBJ1-2, the V gene TRBV5-6, with D possibly matching TRBD1 (6 bases). Germline CDR1 SGHDT, CDR2 YYEEEE. This CDR3 is built from 13 residues. Trimming removed 4 bases at V and 8 bases at J, with 15 bases between. CDR3 loop: CASSRGTTRGYTF. The CDR3 nucleotides read TGTGCCAGCAGCCGCGGGACAACACGAGGCTACACCTTC.

The chain carries TRBV5-5 and TRBJ1-1; possible D gene TRBD1, 5 bases. CDR3 size: 13 residues. CDR1 and CDR2 (germline): SGHKS, YYEKEE (reference sequence). With 1 base removed from V and 7 bases from J, the gap between germline ends came to 11 bases. Here the CDR3 reads CASSLWGSGEAFF. Written as DNA, the CDR3 is TGTGCCAGCAGCTTGTGGGGGTCGGGTGAAGCTTTCTTT.

The rearrangement uses TRBV25-1 and TRBJ2-7; a possible D gene is TRBD1 (5 bases). The CDR3 is made up of 13 amino acids. Germline V CDR1 and CDR2: MGHDK, SYGVNS. Deletions cut 6 bases from V and 6 bases from J, with 15 bases between. CDR3 region: CASSPRVSIEQYF. In DNA form, the CDR3 reads TGTGCCAGCAGCCCCAGGGTCAGCATCGAGCAGTACTTC.

Only a few counts were recorded for this clone. V is TRBV28 and J is TRBJ1-1; D is perhaps TRBD1 (5 bases). Per the germline V gene, CDR1 is MDHEN and CDR2 is SYDVKM. V was shortened by 5 bases and J by 1 base, with 14 bases between the two germline ends. This CDR3 comprises 15 residues. The CDR3 region has the DNA TGTGCCAGCAGTCGAACAGGACCCGCGAACACTGAAGCTTTCTTT. It specifies CASSRTGPANTEAFF.

This rearrangement joins TRBV7-6 to TRBJ1-6; a possible D gene is TRBD1 (5 bases). Germline CDR1 SGHVS, CDR2 FNYEAQ. This CDR3 has 14 amino acids. Between the trimmed V and J ends, which lost 1 base and 7 bases, there was a span of 8 bases. The CDR3 protein is CASSLDGTNSPLHF. The DNA for the CDR3 is TGTGCCAGCAGCTTAGATGGGACCAATTCACCCCTCCACTTT.

This clone was found once. The V and J genes are TRBV5-1 and TRBJ2-2; D gene unclear. Trimming cost V 0 bases and J 4 bases, with 10 bases left between them. The CDR3 has 15 amino acids. Per the germline V gene, CDR1 is SGHRS and CDR2 is YFSETQ. This CDR3 reads CASSLAEVGTGELFF. The CDR3 nucleotides read TGCGCCAGCAGCTTGGCCGAGGTGGGCACCGGGGAGCTGTTTTTT.

The chain has TRBV15 and TRBJ2-7; D ambiguous. Per the germline V gene, CDR1 is LNHNV and CDR2 is YYDKDF (reference sequence). Trimming removed 7 bases from V and 4 bases from J, with 17 bases in between. This CDR3 has 14 residues. The CDR3 DNA sequence: TGTGCCACCACACCTTCTCCGGGTTCATACGAGCAGTACTTC. Translated: CATTPSPGSYEQYF.

V gene TRBV9 combines with J gene TRBJ1-3; D not certain. The CDR3 sequence is 14 residues long. V was pared by 0 bases and J by 2 bases, with 6 bases between. The germline gives CDR1 SGDLS, CDR2 YYNGEE. The CDR3 DNA reads TGTGCCAGCAGCGTAGGGTCCACTGGAAACACCATATATTTT. The encoded protein is CASSVGSTGNTIYF. The whole variable domain, remainder taken from reference TRBV9 and TRBJ1-3, is DSGVTQTPKHLITATGQRVTLRCSPRSGDLSVYWYQQSLDQGLQFLIQYYNGEERAKGNILERFSAQQFPDLHSELNLSSLELGDSALYFCASSVGSTGNTIYFGEGSWLTVV.

This chain uses TRBV10-3 with TRBJ2-5, with D perhaps TRBD2 (5 bases). V was clipped by 5 bases and J by 0 bases, with 7 bases between them. CDR3 length: 13 amino acids. Per the germline V gene, CDR1 is ENHRY and CDR2 is SYGVKD. In DNA, the CDR3 is TGTGCCATCAGTCGAGCGGACCAAGAGACCCAGTACTTC. Translating gives CAISRADQETQYF.

This clone was counted only a few times. The CDR3 DNA is TGTGCCAGCATTGGACTGCCGACGAGCAATCAGCCCCAGCATTTT. Protein sequence: CASIGLPTSNQPQHF. The V and J genes are TRBV6-1 and TRBJ1-5; D gene unclear. There are 15 residues in the CDR3. Trimming cost V 7 bases and J 1 base, with 14 bases left between them. Germline CDR1 reads MNHNS; CDR2 reads SASEGT.

The chain employs TRBV11-3 and TRBJ2-5; TRBD2 matches at 13 bases. CDR3 length: 18 residues. Looked up from germline, CDR1 is SGHNT and CDR2 is YENEEA. V gave up 3 bases and J gave up 4 bases; unmatched junction bases: 11. The CDR3 loop reads CASSFGTSGTISGETQYF. The CDR3 coding sequence is TGTGCCAGCAGCTTCGGGACTAGCGGGACGATTTCCGGAGAGACCCAGTACTTC.

The V call is TRBV2, the J call TRBJ2-5, with D hard to call. Germline assignment: CDR1 SNHLY and CDR2 FYNNEI. The length of the CDR3 is 10 residues. V dropped 4 bases and J dropped 6 bases, with 3 bases sitting between them. CDR3 in amino acids: CASSAKTQYF. Here the CDR3 DNA reads TGTGCCAGCAGTGCAAAGACCCAGTACTTC.

By share, this clone ranks as medium-sized. The chain couples TRBV5-1 to TRBJ1-2; D is undetermined. Germline V lookup: CDR1 SGHRS, CDR2 YFSETQ. V was shortened by 0 bases and J by 0 bases, with 6 bases between the two germline ends. The CDR3 is 14 residues long. The CDR3 coding sequence is TGCGCCAGCAGCTTGGGGGGATCTAACTATGGCTACACCTTC. Its protein product is CASSLGGSNYGYTF.

This clone showed up just a few times. The CDR3 here is CASSLAGSSEAFF. The CDR3 DNA sequence: TGTGCCAGCAGCTTAGCGGGTTCTTCTGAAGCTTTCTTT. The chain is built from TRBV7-2 and TRBJ1-1; no clear D. Germline V gene data show CDR1 as SGHTA and CDR2 as FQGNSA. V was pared by 0 bases and J by 6 bases, with 8 bases between. This CDR3 region has 13 residues.

The V call is TRBV18, the J call TRBJ2-7; tentative D call: TRBD2 (5 bases). This CDR3 has 15 residues. In germline, CDR1 is KGHSH, CDR2 LQKENI. The V and J ends lost 8 bases and 2 bases respectively, with 19 bases between them. In DNA form, the CDR3 reads TGTGCCAGCCGCTTCGGGGTGAGCGGTCCCTACGAGCAGTACTTC. It is translated as CASRFGVSGPYEQYF.

This clone showed up just a few times. The V and J genes are TRBV20-1 and TRBJ1-2; no definite D call. The CDR3 contains 11 residues. Germline V gene sequence: CDR1 DFQATT, CDR2 SNEGSKA (reference sequence). The V gene lost 5 bases and the J gene lost 8 bases, with 12 bases spanning the gap. The CDR3 sequence: CSAPTQEGYTF. As DNA, the CDR3 is TGCAGTGCTCCGACCCAGGAGGGCTACACCTTC.

This clone was seen more than once but under ten times. This chain uses TRBV28 with TRBJ1-1; TRBD1 agrees at 9 bases. The CDR3 extends over 14 amino acids. The germline V gene encodes CDR1 MDHEN and CDR2 SYDVKM. Germline trimming cut 5 bases from V and 11 bases from J; bases unmatched to any gene: 12. The CDR3 spells CASSPHRDRVPAFF. DNA of the CDR3: TGTGCCAGCAGTCCCCACCGGGACAGGGTTCCGGCTTTCTTT.

V usage is TRBV7-8 and J usage is TRBJ2-5; the D gene is possibly TRBD1 (6 bases). From germline, CDR1 is SGHVS and CDR2 FQNEAQ. Between the trimmed V and J ends, which lost 1 base and 2 bases, there was a span of 17 bases. The CDR3 spans 17 residues. As DNA, the CDR3 is TGTGCCAGCAGCTTAGATCTCAGGACAGAAGTTCAAGAGACCCAGTACTTC. This translates into CASSLDLRTEVQETQYF.

The chain links TRBV2 to TRBJ1-4; the D gene is possibly TRBD1 (5 bases). Germline-derived CDR1 and CDR2 are SNHLY and FYNNEI. The CDR3 contains 15 residues. Trimming removed 5 bases from V and 0 bases from J, with 10 bases in between. The CDR3 spells CASSLGGATNEKLFF. CDR3 coding DNA: TGTGCCAGCAGTTTGGGGGGGGCAACTAATGAAAAACTGTTTTTT.